The rows below give T cell receptor beta chains drawn from one sample of a study of prognosis after radiotherapy for stage I lung cancer. TCRdb called the multiplex PCR reads again in MiXCR, with one record for every CDR3 protein. The repertoire consists of around 20,000 distinct CDR3 sequences, with roughly 55% occurring once and the leading ten covering 25% to 30%. The source material was PBMCs, sampled before or after stereotactic body radiation therapy (not recorded which). These receptors were obtained from a donor over 45 with non-small cell lung cancer. Both conserved end residues are part of each CDR3. A D gene is named only where the DNA matches it firmly. Only part of the rows carry a size: once, few, many, or a class if the clone is expanded.

j_call: TRBJ2-7
clone_size: medium-sized
d_call: NA
v_call: TRBV2
cdr3_aa: CASKDTYYEQYF
cdr3_nt: TGTGCCAGCAAGGACACTTACTACGAGCAGTACTTC

j_call: TRBJ1-5
clone_size: NA
d_call: TRBD1
v_call: TRBV5-1
cdr3_aa: CASSLGTGGNQPQHF
cdr3_nt: TGCGCCAGCAGCTTAGGGACAGGGGGCAATCAGCCCCAGCATTTT

j_call: TRBJ1-2
clone_size: NA
d_call: NA
v_call: TRBV27
cdr3_aa: CASRGQSSPSRGYTF
cdr3_nt: TGTGCCAGCAGGGGGCAGTCTAGTCCCTCTAGGGGCTACACCTTC

j_call: TRBJ2-1
clone_size: NA
d_call: NA
v_call: TRBV5-1
cdr3_aa: CASSLGSGSGNEQFF
cdr3_nt: TGCGCCAGCAGCTTGGGAAGTGGGTCAGGAAATGAGCAGTTCTTC

j_call: TRBJ2-2
clone_size: many
d_call: TRBD2
v_call: TRBV20-1
cdr3_aa: CSARVAGVTGELFF
cdr3_nt: TGCAGTGCTAGAGTGGCGGGAGTAACCGGGGAGCTGTTTTTT

j_call: TRBJ2-3
clone_size: many
d_call: TRBD2
v_call: TRBV7-2
cdr3_aa: CASSFLAGGVGTQYF
cdr3_nt: TGTGCCAGCAGCTTCTTAGCGGGAGGGGTGGGTACGCAGTATTTT

j_call: TRBJ1-4
clone_size: NA
d_call: TRBD1
v_call: TRBV28
cdr3_aa: CASSPQGGTNEKLFF
cdr3_nt: TGTGCCAGCAGTCCGCAGGGGGGAACTAATGAAAAACTGTTTTTT

j_call: TRBJ2-2
clone_size: once
d_call: TRBD2
v_call: TRBV27
cdr3_aa: CASSSRTSGSLITGELFF
cdr3_nt: TGCGCCAGCAGTTCCAGGACTAGCGGGAGTCTAATCACCGGGGAGCTGTTTTTT

j_call: TRBJ2-3
clone_size: once
d_call: TRBD1
v_call: TRBV7-2
cdr3_aa: CASSLPPGQRSTDTQYF
cdr3_nt: TGTGCCAGCAGCTTACCTCCGGGACAGCGCAGCACAGATACGCAGTATTTT

j_call: TRBJ1-5
clone_size: many
d_call: NA
v_call: TRBV18
cdr3_aa: CASSPQAAAYSNQPQHF
cdr3_nt: TGTGCCAGCTCACCACAGGCAGCCGCTTATAGCAATCAGCCCCAGCATTTT

j_call: TRBJ1-2
clone_size: NA
d_call: TRBD1
v_call: TRBV11-2
cdr3_aa: CASSLGTQGAAYGYTF
cdr3_nt: TGTGCCAGCAGCTTAGGTACCCAGGGGGCGGCTTATGGCTACACCTTC

j_call: TRBJ2-3
clone_size: once
d_call: TRBD2
v_call: TRBV2
cdr3_aa: CASSVTGGMGDTQYF
cdr3_nt: TGTGCCAGCAGTGTCACGGGGGGTATGGGAGATACGCAGTATTTT

j_call: TRBJ2-3
clone_size: many
d_call: NA
v_call: TRBV20-1
cdr3_aa: CSAPRAGPTDTQYF
cdr3_nt: TGCAGTGCCCCGAGGGCGGGACCCACAGATACGCAGTATTTT

j_call: TRBJ2-2
clone_size: NA
d_call: TRBD1
v_call: TRBV6-1
cdr3_aa: CASTQGAGDTGELFF
cdr3_nt: TGTGCCAGCACTCAGGGGGCTGGGGACACCGGGGAGCTGTTTTTT

j_call: TRBJ1-5
clone_size: many
d_call: NA
v_call: TRBV19
cdr3_aa: CASKRDSYSNQPQHF
cdr3_nt: TGTGCCAGTAAACGTGACAGTTATAGCAATCAGCCCCAGCATTTT

j_call: TRBJ2-1
clone_size: NA
d_call: NA
v_call: TRBV28
cdr3_aa: CASSLVQLYNEQFF
cdr3_nt: TGTGCCAGCAGTTTAGTACAGCTATACAATGAGCAGTTCTTC

j_call: TRBJ1-1
clone_size: many
d_call: NA
v_call: TRBV6-1
cdr3_aa: CASSEWVLRYAFF
cdr3_nt: TGTGCCAGCAGTGAATGGGTTTTGAGGTATGCTTTCTTT

j_call: TRBJ2-2
clone_size: medium-sized
d_call: TRBD2
v_call: TRBV11-3
cdr3_aa: CASRPHSGSSGELFF
cdr3_nt: TGTGCCAGCAGACCCCATAGCGGGAGTTCCGGGGAGCTGTTTTTT

j_call: TRBJ2-3
clone_size: NA
d_call: TRBD2
v_call: TRBV13
cdr3_aa: CASSLGLSSTDTQYF
cdr3_nt: TGTGCCAGCAGCCTGGGACTATCTAGCACAGATACGCAGTATTTT

j_call: TRBJ2-3
clone_size: NA
d_call: NA
v_call: TRBV12-3/TRBV12-4
cdr3_aa: CASSHTDTQYF
cdr3_nt: TGTGCCAGCAGCCACACAGATACGCAGTATTTT

j_call: TRBJ2-7
clone_size: NA
d_call: TRBD2
v_call: TRBV5-1
cdr3_aa: CASSGTSGPISYEQYF
cdr3_nt: TGCGCCAGCAGCGGGACTAGCGGGCCTATCTCCTACGAGCAGTACTTC

j_call: TRBJ2-7
clone_size: NA
d_call: NA
v_call: TRBV6-2/TRBV6-3
cdr3_aa: CASNREGVPGEQYF
cdr3_nt: TGTGCCAGTAATCGGGAAGGGGTTCCGGGGGAGCAGTACTTC

j_call: TRBJ2-7
clone_size: medium-sized
d_call: TRBD1
v_call: TRBV5-1
cdr3_aa: CASSLGQGTGSLEQYF
cdr3_nt: TGCGCCAGCAGCTTGGGCCAAGGGACAGGGTCCTTGGAGCAGTACTTC

j_call: TRBJ2-7
clone_size: NA
d_call: TRBD1
v_call: TRBV6-1
cdr3_aa: CASSVDRGEQYF
cdr3_nt: TGTGCCAGCAGCGTAGACAGGGGCGAGCAGTACTTC

j_call: TRBJ2-7
clone_size: many
d_call: TRBD2
v_call: TRBV5-5
cdr3_aa: CASSLDRLAGAGRNEQYF
cdr3_nt: TGTGCCAGCAGCTTGGATAGGCTAGCGGGAGCCGGTAGAAACGAGCAGTACTTC

j_call: TRBJ2-7
clone_size: NA
d_call: NA
v_call: TRBV7-8
cdr3_aa: CASSLGGICLYEQYF
cdr3_nt: TGTGCCAGCAGCTTAGGTGGGATCTGCCTCTACGAGCAGTACTTC

j_call: TRBJ2-2
clone_size: NA
d_call: TRBD2
v_call: TRBV2
cdr3_aa: CASKGLAGNTGELFF
cdr3_nt: TGTGCCAGCAAAGGACTAGCGGGGAACACCGGGGAGCTGTTTTTT

j_call: TRBJ2-5
clone_size: many
d_call: NA
v_call: TRBV7-2
cdr3_aa: CASSPGEETQYF
cdr3_nt: TGTGCCAGCAGCCCAGGGGAAGAGACCCAGTACTTC

j_call: TRBJ2-3
clone_size: NA
d_call: TRBD2
v_call: TRBV11-3
cdr3_aa: CASSPIREDTDTQYF
cdr3_nt: TGTGCCAGCAGCCCGATACGGGAGGACACAGATACGCAGTATTTT

j_call: TRBJ1-1
clone_size: many
d_call: NA
v_call: TRBV19
cdr3_aa: CASRGTGGTEAFF
cdr3_nt: TGTGCCAGTAGGGGCACCGGGGGCACTGAAGCTTTCTTT

j_call: TRBJ1-3
clone_size: once
d_call: NA
v_call: TRBV2
cdr3_aa: CASSEQLLESSGNTIYF
cdr3_nt: TGTGCCAGCAGTGAACAGCTTCTTGAGAGCTCTGGAAACACCATATATTTT

j_call: TRBJ2-2
clone_size: NA
d_call: TRBD1
v_call: TRBV5-1
cdr3_aa: CASSYTGVGTGELFF
cdr3_nt: TGCGCCAGCAGCTATACAGGGGTTGGCACCGGGGAGCTGTTTTTT